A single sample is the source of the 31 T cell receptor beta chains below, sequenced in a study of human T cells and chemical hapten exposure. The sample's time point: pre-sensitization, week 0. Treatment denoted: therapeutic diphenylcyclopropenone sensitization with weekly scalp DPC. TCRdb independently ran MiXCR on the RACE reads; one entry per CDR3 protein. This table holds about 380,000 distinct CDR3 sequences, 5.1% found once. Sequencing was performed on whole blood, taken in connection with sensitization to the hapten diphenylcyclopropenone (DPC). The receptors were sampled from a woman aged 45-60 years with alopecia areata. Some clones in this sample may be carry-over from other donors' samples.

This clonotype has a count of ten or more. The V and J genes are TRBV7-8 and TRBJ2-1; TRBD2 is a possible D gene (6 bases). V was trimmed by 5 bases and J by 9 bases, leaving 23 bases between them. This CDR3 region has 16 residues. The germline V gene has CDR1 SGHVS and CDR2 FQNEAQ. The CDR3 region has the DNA TGTGCCAGCAGCGTCGGGACTTCGCAAAACGTACCTGAGCAGTTCTTC. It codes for CASSVGTSQNVPEQFF. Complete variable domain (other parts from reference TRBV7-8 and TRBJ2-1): GAGVSQSPRYKVAKRGQDVALRCDPISGHVSLFWYQQALGQGPEFLTYFQNEAQLDKSGLPSDRFFAERPEGSVSTLKIQRTQQEDSAVYLCASSVGTSQNVPEQFFGPGTRLTVL.

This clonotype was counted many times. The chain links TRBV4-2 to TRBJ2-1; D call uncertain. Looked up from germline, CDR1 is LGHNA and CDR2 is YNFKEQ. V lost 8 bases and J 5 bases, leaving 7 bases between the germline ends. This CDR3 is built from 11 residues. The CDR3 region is CASLDNNEQFF. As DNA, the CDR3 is TGTGCCAGCCTCGACAACAATGAGCAGTTCTTC.

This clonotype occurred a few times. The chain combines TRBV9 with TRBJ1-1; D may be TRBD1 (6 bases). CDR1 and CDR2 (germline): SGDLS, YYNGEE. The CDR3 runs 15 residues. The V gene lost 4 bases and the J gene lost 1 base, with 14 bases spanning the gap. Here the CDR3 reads CASSPSGQTNTEAFF. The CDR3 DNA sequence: TGTGCCAGCAGCCCGAGTGGACAGACGAACACTGAAGCTTTCTTT.

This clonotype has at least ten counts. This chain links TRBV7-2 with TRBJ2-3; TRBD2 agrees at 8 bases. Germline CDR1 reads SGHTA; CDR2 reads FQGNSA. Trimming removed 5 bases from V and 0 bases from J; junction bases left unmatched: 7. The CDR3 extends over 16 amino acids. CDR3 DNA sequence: TGTGCCAGCAGCCGCCCCGGGACTAGAAGCACAGATACGCAGTATTTT. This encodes CASSRPGTRSTDTQYF. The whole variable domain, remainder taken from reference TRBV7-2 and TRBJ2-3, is GAGVSQSPSNKVTEKGKDVELRCDPISGHTALYWYRQSLGQGLEFLIYFQGNSAPDKSGLPSDRFSAERTGGSVSTLTIQRTQQEDSAVYLCASSRPGTRSTDTQYFGPGTRLTVL.

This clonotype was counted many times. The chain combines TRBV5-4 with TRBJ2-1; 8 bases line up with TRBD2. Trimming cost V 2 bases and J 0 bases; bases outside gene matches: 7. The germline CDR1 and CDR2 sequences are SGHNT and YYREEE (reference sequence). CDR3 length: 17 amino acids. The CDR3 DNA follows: TGTGCCAGCAGCTTAAAAGCGGGAGTGAGCTCCTACAATGAGCAGTTCTTC. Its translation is CASSLKAGVSSYNEQFF.

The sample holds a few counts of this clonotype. The CDR3 sequence: CASTPLEVSTDTQYF. The CDR3 coding sequence is TGTGCCAGCACCCCTCTGGAGGTTAGCACAGATACGCAGTATTTT. This chain connects TRBV7-8 to TRBJ2-3; D may be TRBD2 (5 bases). The CDR3 contains 15 residues. V lost 7 bases and J lost 0, with 14 bases in between. Per the germline V gene, CDR1 is SGHVS and CDR2 is FQNEAQ.

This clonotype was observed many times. In DNA form, the CDR3 reads TGTGCCAGCAGGGGACAGGGGGAACAGACCCAGTACTTC. This encodes CASRGQGEQTQYF. The V call is TRBV13, the J call TRBJ2-5; 11 bases align to TRBD1. This CDR3 contains 13 residues. V was pared by 6 bases and J by 6 bases, with 3 bases of the junction left unmatched. Germline loops: CDR1 PRHDT, CDR2 FYEKMQ (reference sequence).

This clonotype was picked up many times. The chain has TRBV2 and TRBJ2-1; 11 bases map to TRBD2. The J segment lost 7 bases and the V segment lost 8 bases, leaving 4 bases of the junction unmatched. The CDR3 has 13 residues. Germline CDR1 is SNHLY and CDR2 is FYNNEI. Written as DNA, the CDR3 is TGTGCCAGCCCGGGACTAGCGGTGAATGAGCAGTTCTTC. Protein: CASPGLAVNEQFF.

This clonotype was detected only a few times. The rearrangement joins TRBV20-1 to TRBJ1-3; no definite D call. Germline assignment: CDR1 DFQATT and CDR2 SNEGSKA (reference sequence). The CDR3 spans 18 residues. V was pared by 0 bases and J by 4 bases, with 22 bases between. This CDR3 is CSARDIVGPQYSGNTIYF. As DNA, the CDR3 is TGCAGTGCTAGAGATATAGTGGGTCCGCAGTACTCCGGAAACACCATATATTTT.

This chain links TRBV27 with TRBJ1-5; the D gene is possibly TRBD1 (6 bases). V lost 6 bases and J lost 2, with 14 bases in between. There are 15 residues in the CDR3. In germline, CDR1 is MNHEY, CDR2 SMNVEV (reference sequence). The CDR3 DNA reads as TGTGCCAGCAGCCCTGGGGGGCAAGGCAATCAGCCCCAGCATTTT. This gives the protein CASSPGGQGNQPQHF.

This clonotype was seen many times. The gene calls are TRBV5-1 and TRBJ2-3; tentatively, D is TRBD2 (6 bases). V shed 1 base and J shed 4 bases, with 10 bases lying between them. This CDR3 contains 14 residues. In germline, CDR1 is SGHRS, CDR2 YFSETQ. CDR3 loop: CASSLFSGADTQYF. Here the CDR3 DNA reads TGCGCCAGCAGCTTGTTTAGCGGCGCAGATACGCAGTATTTT.

The CDR3 DNA reads as TGCAGCGTTGATGGACTAGCGGCCTTCCCTGATACGCAGTATTTT. Translated, it gives CSVDGLAAFPDTQYF. The V gene is TRBV29-1, the J gene TRBJ2-3, with 10 bases matching TRBD2. The CDR3 totals 15 residues. The V and J ends lost 3 bases and 6 bases, in that order; junction bases with no gene match: 9. Germline CDR1 is SQVTM and CDR2 is ANQGSEA.

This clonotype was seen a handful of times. CDR3 DNA sequence: TGTGCCAGCAGTTATTCCAGGAGAAACTCTGGAAACACCATATATTTT. Amino acids: CASSYSRRNSGNTIYF. This rearrangement joins TRBV6-5 to TRBJ1-3; no clear D gene. The CDR3 contains 16 residues. In germline, CDR1 is MNHEY, CDR2 SVGAGI. V gave up 3 bases and J gave up 0 bases, with 12 bases separating them.

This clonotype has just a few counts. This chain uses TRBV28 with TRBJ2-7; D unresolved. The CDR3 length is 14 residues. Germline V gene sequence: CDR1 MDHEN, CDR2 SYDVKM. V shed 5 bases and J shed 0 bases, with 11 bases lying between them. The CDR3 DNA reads TGTGCCAGCAGTCGACATCTGGCCTCCTACGAGCAGTACTTC. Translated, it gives CASSRHLASYEQYF.

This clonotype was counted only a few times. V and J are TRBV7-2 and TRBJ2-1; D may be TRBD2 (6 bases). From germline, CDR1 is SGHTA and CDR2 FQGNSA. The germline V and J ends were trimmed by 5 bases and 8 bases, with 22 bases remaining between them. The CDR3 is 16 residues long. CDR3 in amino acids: CASSDSRRGVVDEQFF. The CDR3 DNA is TGTGCCAGCAGCGACAGCCGGCGGGGAGTAGTCGATGAGCAGTTCTTC. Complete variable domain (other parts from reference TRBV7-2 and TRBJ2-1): GAGVSQSPSNKVTEKGKDVELRCDPISGHTALYWYRQSLGQGLEFLIYFQGNSAPDKSGLPSDRFSAERTGGSVSTLTIQRTQQEDSAVYLCASSDSRRGVVDEQFFGPGTRLTVL.

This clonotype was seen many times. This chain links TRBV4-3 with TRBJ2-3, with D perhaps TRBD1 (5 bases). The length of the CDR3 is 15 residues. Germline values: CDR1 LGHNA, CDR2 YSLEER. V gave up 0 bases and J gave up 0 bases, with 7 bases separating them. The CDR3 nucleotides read TGCGCCAGCAGCCAAGAAGACAGCAGCACAGATACGCAGTATTTT. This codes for CASSQEDSSTDTQYF.

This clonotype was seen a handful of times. The CDR3 sequence is CASSLTTEGRRNSPLHF. The CDR3, as DNA: TGCGCCAGCAGCTTAACGACCGAGGGGAGACGGAATTCACCCCTCCACTTT. The rearrangement links TRBV5-1 to TRBJ1-6, with D tentatively TRBD1 (5 bases). CDR1 is SGHRS and CDR2 is YFSETQ in the germline V gene. V shed 2 bases and J shed 7 bases, with 19 bases lying between them. The CDR3 sequence is 17 residues long.

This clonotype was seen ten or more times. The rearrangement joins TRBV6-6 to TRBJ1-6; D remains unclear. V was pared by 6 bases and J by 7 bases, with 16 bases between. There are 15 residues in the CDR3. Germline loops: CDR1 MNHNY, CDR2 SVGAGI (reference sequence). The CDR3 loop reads CASSSRTVQNSPLHF. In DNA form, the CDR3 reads TGTGCCAGCAGCTCTCGGACCGTTCAGAATTCACCCCTCCACTTT.

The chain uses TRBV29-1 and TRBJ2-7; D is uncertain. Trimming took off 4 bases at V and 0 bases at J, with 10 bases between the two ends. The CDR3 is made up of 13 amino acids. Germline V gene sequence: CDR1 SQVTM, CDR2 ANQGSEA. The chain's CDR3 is CSVVMGSSYEQYF. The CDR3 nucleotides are TGCAGCGTTGTAATGGGGTCCTCCTACGAGCAGTACTTC.

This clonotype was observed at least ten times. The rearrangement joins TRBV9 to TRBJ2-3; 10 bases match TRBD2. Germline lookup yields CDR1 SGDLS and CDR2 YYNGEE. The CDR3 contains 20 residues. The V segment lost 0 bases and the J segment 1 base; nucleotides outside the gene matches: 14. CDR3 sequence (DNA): TGTGCCAGCAGCGTAGATAATAGCGGGAGGAGGGGAGGAGGCACAGATACGCAGTATTTT. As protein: CASSVDNSGRRGGGTDTQYF.

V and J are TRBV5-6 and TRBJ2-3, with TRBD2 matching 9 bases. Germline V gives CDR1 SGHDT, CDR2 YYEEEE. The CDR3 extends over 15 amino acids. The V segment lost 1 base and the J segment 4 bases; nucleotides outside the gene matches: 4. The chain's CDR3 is CASSLSSGRPDTQYF. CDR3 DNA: TGTGCCAGCAGCTTGTCCAGCGGGAGGCCAGATACGCAGTATTTT.

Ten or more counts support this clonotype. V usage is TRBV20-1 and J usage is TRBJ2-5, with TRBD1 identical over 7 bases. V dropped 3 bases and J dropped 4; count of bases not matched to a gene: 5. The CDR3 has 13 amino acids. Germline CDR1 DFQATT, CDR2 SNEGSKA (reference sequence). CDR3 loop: CSARRQGPETQYF. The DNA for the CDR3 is TGCAGTGCTAGGAGACAGGGTCCAGAGACCCAGTACTTC.

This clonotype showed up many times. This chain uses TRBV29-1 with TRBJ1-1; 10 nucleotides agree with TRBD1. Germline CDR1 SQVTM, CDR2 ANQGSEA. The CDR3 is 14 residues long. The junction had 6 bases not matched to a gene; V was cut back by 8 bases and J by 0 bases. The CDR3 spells CSTRQGAVNTEAFF. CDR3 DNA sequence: TGCAGCACAAGACAGGGGGCGGTGAACACTGAAGCTTTCTTT.

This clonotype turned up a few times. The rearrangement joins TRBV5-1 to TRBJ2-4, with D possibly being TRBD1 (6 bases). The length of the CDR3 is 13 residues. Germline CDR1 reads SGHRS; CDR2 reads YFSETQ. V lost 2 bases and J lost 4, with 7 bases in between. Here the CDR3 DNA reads TGCGCCAGCAGCTTAGGACAGAAAAACATTCAGTACTTC. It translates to CASSLGQKNIQYF.

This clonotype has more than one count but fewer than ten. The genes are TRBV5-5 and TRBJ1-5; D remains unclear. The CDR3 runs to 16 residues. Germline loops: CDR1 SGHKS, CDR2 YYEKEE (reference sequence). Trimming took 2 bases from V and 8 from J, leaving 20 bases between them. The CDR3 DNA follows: TGTGCCAGCAGCTTAGACTCCAGGCCGGCGGTAGAGCCCCAGCATTTT. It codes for CASSLDSRPAVEPQHF.

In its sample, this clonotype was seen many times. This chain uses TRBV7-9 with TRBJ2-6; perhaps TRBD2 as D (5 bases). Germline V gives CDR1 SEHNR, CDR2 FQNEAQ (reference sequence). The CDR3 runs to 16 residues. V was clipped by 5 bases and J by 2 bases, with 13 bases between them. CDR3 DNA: TGTGCCAGCAGCCTCGCCCCCGGGGCTGGGGCCAACGTCCTGACTTTC. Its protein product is CASSLAPGAGANVLTF.

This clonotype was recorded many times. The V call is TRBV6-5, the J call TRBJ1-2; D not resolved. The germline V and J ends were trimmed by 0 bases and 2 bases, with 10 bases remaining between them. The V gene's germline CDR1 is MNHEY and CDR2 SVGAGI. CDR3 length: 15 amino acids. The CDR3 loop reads CASSYSAIGNYGYTF. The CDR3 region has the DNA TGTGCCAGCAGTTACTCGGCGATCGGGAACTATGGCTACACCTTC.

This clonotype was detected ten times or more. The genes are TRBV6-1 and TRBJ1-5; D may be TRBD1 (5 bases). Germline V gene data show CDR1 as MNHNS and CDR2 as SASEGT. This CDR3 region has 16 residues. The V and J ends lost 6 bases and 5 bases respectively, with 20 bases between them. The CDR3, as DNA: TGTGCCAGCAGATTAGCCTCAGGGAGCCCGGATCAGCCCCAGCATTTT. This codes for CASRLASGSPDQPQHF.

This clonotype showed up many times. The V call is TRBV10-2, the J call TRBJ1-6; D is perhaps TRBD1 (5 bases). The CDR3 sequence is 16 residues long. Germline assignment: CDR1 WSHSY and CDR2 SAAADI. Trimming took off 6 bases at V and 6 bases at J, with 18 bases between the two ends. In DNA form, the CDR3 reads TGCGCCAGCAGGCCGCCTCGGGGGAGTATTAATTCACCCCTCCACTTT. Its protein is CASRPPRGSINSPLHF.

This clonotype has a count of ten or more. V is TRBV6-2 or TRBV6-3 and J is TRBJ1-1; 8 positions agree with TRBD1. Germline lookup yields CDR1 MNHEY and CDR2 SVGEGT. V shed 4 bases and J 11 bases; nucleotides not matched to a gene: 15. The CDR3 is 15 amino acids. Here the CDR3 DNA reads TGTGCCAGCAGTTCCCGGACAGGGAAGGGGATTGGGGCTTTCTTT. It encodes CASSSRTGKGIGAFF.

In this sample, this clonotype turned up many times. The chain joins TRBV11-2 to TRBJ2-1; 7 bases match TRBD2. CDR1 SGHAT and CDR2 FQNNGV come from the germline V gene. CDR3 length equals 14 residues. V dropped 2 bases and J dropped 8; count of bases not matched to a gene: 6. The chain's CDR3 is CASSLPQGGHEQFF. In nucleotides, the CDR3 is TGTGCCAGCAGCTTACCCCAGGGAGGGCATGAGCAGTTCTTC.